This T cell receptor (beta chain) derives from a study of T cell responses to AZD1222 COVID-19 vaccine. As for the study in general: Second doses that came at about 4 or about 12 weeks were put together. Study-wide results and caveats: Nearly half of unique spike-specific TCRs reportedly avoided B.1.351 and B.1.1.7 mutated regions. With two AZD1222 doses given, Spike-specific TCR breadth and depth both rose. All repertoire sampling was performed exclusively after the peak T cell response.

Profiling relied on immunoSEQ multiplex PCR, and the TCRdb table lists in-frame clones only, not all of them. The repertoire holds approximately 100,000 clones, with roughly 91% as singletons. Trimming shortened V by 3 bases and J by 3 bases, and 6 bases separated the two germline ends. This CDR3 is built from 13 residues. Germline CDR1 reads MNHEY; CDR2 reads SMNVEV (reference sequence). Note on this clone: The target antigen is unknown.

The rearrangement links TRBV27 to TRBJ1-5; D unresolved. The clonotype originates from an adult in good health. This material consisted of peripheral blood, taken on day 0 of AZD1222 vaccination. The CDR3: CASSLRDNQPQHF. DNA of the CDR3: TGTGCCAGCAGTTTGAGGGACAATCAGCCCCAGCATTTT.